The clone carrying this TCR beta chain appeared many times. The antigen remains unidentified. The germline V gene has CDR1 MNHNY and CDR2 SVGAGI (reference sequence). This CDR3 has 14 amino acids. Trimming cost V 2 bases and J 5 bases; bases outside gene matches: 4. The sample is drawn from a study of CD8+CD57+ T cells in acquired aplastic anemia. Background on the study: Sorted CD4+ and CD8+ cells gave a mean 3.2 ug DNA, range roughly 0.19 to 30 ug. Healthy donor sequencing depth: around 10 million CD4+, approximately 11 million CD8+ reads. Study-wide points: Some 29 shared CD8+ CDR3s appeared highly expressed within patients' immunodominant clones.

Profiling of TCR beta VDJ combinations and CDR3 sequences used genomic DNA as template. TCRdb recomputed calls from the reads with MiXCR, one row per CDR3 protein. The sample lists about 190,000 distinct CDR3 sequences, approximately 52% occurring once. Material for sequencing was sorted CD4+, CD8+, or CD8+CD57+ T cells (not recorded which) from PBMCs. V is TRBV6-6 and J is TRBJ2-5, with 8 bases lining up with TRBD1. The TCR was taken from a human donor in good health, serving as a control. The CDR3 bases are TGTGCCAGCAGTTACGGGGGACAGGCCGAGACCCAGTACTTC. Translating gives CASSYGGQAETQYF.